A single sample is the source of the 32 T cell receptor beta chains below, sequenced in a study of cytomegalovirus exposure and HLA in healthy donors. The PCR used 60 Vbeta and 13 Jbeta primers. The assay was immunoSEQ multiplex PCR, and TCRdb's table has in-frame clones only and misses some. Seen in this sample are 55,000 or so clones; the ten most common clones hold 11%. The sample comprised PBMCs. These receptors all stem from a woman aged 45 to 65 in good health and CMV-seropositive.

The CDR3: CASSQDFGGGYGYTF. The CDR3 DNA reads TGCGCCAGCAGCCAAGATTTCGGCGGGGGTTATGGCTACACCTTC. The chain joins TRBV4-1 to TRBJ1-2; weak D call: TRBD1 (5 bases). V gave up 0 bases and J gave up 5 bases, with 13 bases separating them. Germline V lookup: CDR1 MGHRA, CDR2 YSYEKL. The CDR3 runs to 15 residues.

The CDR3, as DNA: TGTGCCAGCAGTATGTTTCAGGGAGGGAGTGAAAAACTGTTTTTT. It specifies CASSMFQGGSEKLFF. V usage is TRBV7-9 and J usage is TRBJ1-4; D is possibly TRBD1 (5 bases). V dropped 6 bases and J dropped 7 bases, with 18 bases sitting between them. The length of the CDR3 is 15 residues. CDR1 and CDR2 (germline): SEHNR, FQNEAQ (reference sequence). Variable domain in full (rest from reference TRBV7-9 and TRBJ1-4): DTGVSQNPRHKITKRGQNVTFRCDPISEHNRLYWYRQTLGQGPEFLTYFQNEAQLEKSRLLSDRFSAERPKGSFSTLEIQRTEQGDSAMYLCASSMFQGGSEKLFFGSGTQLSVL.

The chain uses TRBV4-3 and TRBJ1-5; no reliable D call. The CDR3 is 20 residues long. Trimming pared 0 bases from V and 6 bases from J, leaving 27 bases between. In germline, CDR1 is LGHNA, CDR2 YSLEER. This CDR3 is CASSQDPREPGEGHGQPQHF. As DNA, the CDR3 is TGCGCCAGCAGCCAAGACCCTCGGGAGCCGGGAGAGGGTCACGGTCAGCCCCAGCATTTT.

J is TRBJ2-7 and V is TRBV18; 7 bases agree with TRBD1. The CDR3 length is 16 residues. Germline CDR1 is KGHSH and CDR2 is LQKENI. Losses at the gene ends were 2 bases for V and 2 bases for J; bases not matched to a gene: 9. The chain's CDR3 is CASSPGRGTEAYEQYF. The CDR3 nucleotides read TGTGCCAGCTCACCAGGGCGAGGGACAGAGGCCTACGAGCAGTACTTC. Using reference TRBV18 and TRBJ2-7 for the parts outside the CDR3, the full variable domain is NAGVMQNPRHLVRRRGQEARLRCSPMKGHSHVYWYRQLPEEGLKFMVYLQKENIIDESGMPKERFSAEFPKEGPSILRIQQVVRGDSAAYFCASSPGRGTEAYEQYFGPGTRLTVT.

The V and J genes are TRBV7-9 and TRBJ1-2, with 7 bases that match TRBD1. Germline CDR1 SEHNR, CDR2 FQNEAQ (reference sequence). The CDR3 sequence is 13 residues long. The J segment lost 3 bases and the V segment lost 4 bases, leaving 2 bases of the junction unmatched. CDR3 coding DNA: TGTGCCAGCAGCTCGGGACAGCACTATGGCTACACCTTC. The encoded protein is CASSSGQHYGYTF. Complete variable domain (other parts from reference TRBV7-9 and TRBJ1-2): DTGVSQNPRHKITKRGQNVTFRCDPISEHNRLYWYRQTLGQGPEFLTYFQNEAQLEKSRLLSDRFSAERPKGSFSTLEIQRTEQGDSAMYLCASSSGQHYGYTFGSGTRLTVV.

The rearrangement links TRBV7-6 to TRBJ2-7; TRBD2 is a possible D gene (5 bases). Trimming left V 0 bases short and J 6 bases short, with 15 bases between. This CDR3 region has 15 residues. Germline V gene data show CDR1 as SGHVS and CDR2 as FNYEAQ. The CDR3 nucleotides are TGTGCCAGCAGCTTAGCGGGCCCCACGGGGTCCGAGCAGTACTTC. Protein sequence: CASSLAGPTGSEQYF.

V usage is TRBV29-1 and J usage is TRBJ2-2; 8 nucleotides line up with TRBD1. The germline V gene has CDR1 SQVTM and CDR2 ANQGSEA. This CDR3 spans 13 amino acids. V was pared by 7 bases and J by 5 bases, with 6 bases of the junction left unmatched. As DNA, the CDR3 is TGCAGCGCCCGGACAGGGCGGACCGGGGAGCTGTTTTTT. Encoded protein: CSARTGRTGELFF.

The rearrangement uses TRBV6-6 and TRBJ1-2; D remains ambiguous. CDR3 length equals 14 residues. Per germline, CDR1 MNHNY and CDR2 SVGAGI (reference sequence). Trimming removed 4 bases from V and 0 bases from J, with 9 bases in between. The CDR3 region is CASSLQTSNYGYTF. The CDR3 DNA sequence: TGTGCCAGCAGTTTACAAACCTCTAACTATGGCTACACCTTC.

V is TRBV6-6 and J is TRBJ1-1, with no clear D. V shed 6 bases and J shed 12 bases, with 14 bases lying between them. The CDR3 totals 11 residues. CDR1 MNHNY and CDR2 SVGAGI come from the germline V gene (reference sequence). CDR3 sequence reads: CASRNPVTPFF. The CDR3 DNA sequence: TGTGCCAGCAGAAACCCGGTCACGCCTTTCTTT.

The CDR3, as DNA: TGCAGCGCTAGGGGTGGAAGCAATCAGCCCCAGCATTTT. Translation: CSARGGSNQPQHF. The V and J genes are TRBV29-1 and TRBJ1-5; D might be TRBD1 (5 bases). Trimming took off 7 bases at V and 1 base at J, with 11 bases between the two ends. Germline assignment: CDR1 SQVTM and CDR2 ANQGSEA. The CDR3 contains 13 residues.

The rearrangement joins TRBV9 to TRBJ1-5; D possibly corresponds to TRBD1 (6 bases). CDR1 is SGDLS, CDR2 YYNGEE, per germline. The germline V and J ends were trimmed by 0 bases and 3 bases, with 10 bases remaining between them. The CDR3 covers 15 residues. CDR3 sequence reads: CASSVGGQNNQPQHF. CDR3 DNA: TGTGCCAGCAGCGTAGGCGGACAGAACAATCAGCCCCAGCATTTT.

The chain is built from TRBV11-1 and TRBJ2-7; TRBD1 aligns across 8 bases. Germline CDR1 and CDR2: SGHAT and FQDESV (reference sequence). The CDR3 covers 15 residues. V was clipped by 1 base and J by 1 base; unmatched bases: 3. CDR3 amino acids: CASSLEDRASYEQYF. CDR3 nucleotides: TGTGCCAGCAGCTTAGAGGACAGGGCTTCCTACGAGCAGTACTTC.

This sequence joins TRBV7-6 and TRBJ2-7; D not certain. CDR1 is SGHVS, CDR2 FNYEAQ, per germline. CDR3 length: 14 amino acids. The V gene lost 1 base and the J gene lost 0 bases, with 7 bases spanning the gap. CDR3 nucleotide sequence: TGTGCCAGCAGCTTAGGGCCGTCCTCCTACGAGCAGTACTTC. As protein: CASSLGPSSYEQYF.

The rearrangement links TRBV11-2 to TRBJ1-4; tentative D call: TRBD1 (5 bases). From germline, CDR1 is SGHAT and CDR2 FQNNGV. The ends were cut back, 1 base at V and 8 bases at J, with 14 bases in the middle. The CDR3 has 15 amino acids. CDR3 bases: TGTGCCAGCAGCTTAGGGGGCAGTAGGAGAGAAAAACTGTTTTTT. It is translated as CASSLGGSRREKLFF.

The rearrangement links TRBV28 to TRBJ1-1; D is unclear. The CDR3 is 13 amino acids. The V end lost 3 bases, the J end lost 2 bases, and 7 bases lay between the germline ends. CDR1 and CDR2 from the germline V gene are MDHEN and SYDVKM. For the CDR3, the DNA is TGTGCCAGCAGTTTTGAGTTAAACACTGAAGCTTTCTTT. Amino acids: CASSFELNTEAFF.

The chain is built from TRBV28 and TRBJ1-3; TRBD1 is a possible D gene (5 bases). This CDR3 has 14 amino acids. Germline V gene data show CDR1 as MDHEN and CDR2 as SYDVKM. V lost 4 bases and J 6 bases, leaving 13 bases between the germline ends. In DNA form, the CDR3 reads TGTGCCAGCAGTTCGCCAGGGTTGGAAAACACCATATATTTT. Its protein product is CASSSPGLENTIYF.

The rearrangement uses TRBV6-5 and TRBJ2-5; tentative D call: TRBD1 (6 bases). The J call may be faulty, since TRBJ2-7 better matches the DNA end. This CDR3 has 12 amino acids. The germline gives CDR1 MNHEY, CDR2 SVGAGI. CDR3 protein: CASSKDSYEQYF. CDR3 sequence (DNA): TGTGCCAGCAGCAAGGACAGCTACGAGCAGTACTTC.

The chain joins TRBV4-2 to TRBJ1-6; 7 nucleotides line up with TRBD1. CDR1 and CDR2 from the germline V gene are LGHNA and YNFKEQ. This CDR3 contains 14 residues. V lost 3 bases to trimming and J lost 10 bases; unmatched junction nucleotides: 6. The CDR3 region has the DNA TGTGCCAGCAGCCAGGACAGGAACAGGTCACCCCTCCACTTT. It specifies CASSQDRNRSPLHF.

The chain recombines TRBV27 with TRBJ1-2; D is unclear. Per the germline V gene, CDR1 is MNHEY and CDR2 is SMNVEV (reference sequence). The CDR3 contains 13 residues. V lost 2 bases and J 5 bases, leaving 9 bases between the germline ends. DNA of the CDR3: TGTGCCAGCAGTTTAACGCTCGCGTATGGCTACACCTTC. Residues: CASSLTLAYGYTF.

The chain links TRBV30 to TRBJ2-7; weak D call: TRBD2 (5 bases). The germline V and J ends were trimmed by 7 bases and 3 bases, with 16 bases remaining between them. CDR1 and CDR2 from the germline V gene are GTSNPN and SVGIG (reference sequence). CDR3 length: 13 amino acids. The CDR3 DNA is TGTGCCTCCGGGCCCGGAGGATTCTACGAGCAGTACTTC. Protein sequence: CASGPGGFYEQYF.

The J gene is TRBJ2-1, the V gene TRBV5-4, with 8 bases aligning to TRBD2. The CDR3 has 15 amino acids. V shed 1 base and J 4 bases; nucleotides not matched to a gene: 4. Germline V gene sequence: CDR1 SGHNT, CDR2 YYREEE (reference sequence). CDR3 sequence: CASSLSRGGYNEQFF. The CDR3 nucleotides read TGTGCCAGCAGCTTGTCACGGGGGGGATACAATGAGCAGTTCTTC.

V gene TRBV6-1 combines with J gene TRBJ1-3; D is possibly TRBD1 (5 bases). Trimming left V 4 bases short and J 1 base short, with 20 bases between. Germline CDR1 and CDR2: MNHNS and SASEGT. This CDR3 region has 18 residues. CDR3 protein: CASSAGREGFLSGNTIYF. CDR3 DNA: TGTGCCAGCAGTGCTGGCAGGGAAGGCTTTCTTTCTGGAAACACCATATATTTT.

The chain employs TRBV4-2 and TRBJ1-2; no reliable D call. V was cut by 4 bases and J by 4 bases, with 19 bases left in between. Germline V gene sequence: CDR1 LGHNA, CDR2 YNFKEQ. The CDR3 spans 16 residues. The DNA of the CDR3 is TGTGCCAGCAGCCGTCCGACCAGCGGGCTTCCCTATGGCTACACCTTC. Its protein is CASSRPTSGLPYGYTF.

V gene TRBV4-1 combines with J gene TRBJ2-4, with 7 bases aligning to TRBD2. From germline, CDR1 is MGHRA and CDR2 YSYEKL. V trimming: 4 bases; J trimming: 4 bases; junction bases outside the gene matches: 4. The CDR3 extends over 14 amino acids. The CDR3 region has the DNA TGCGCCAGCAGCCTCGGACTAGGGAAAAACATTCAGTACTTC. Its protein is CASSLGLGKNIQYF.

The rearrangement links TRBV7-9 to TRBJ2-2, with 7 positions matching TRBD1. The CDR3 covers 15 residues. V lost 5 bases to trimming and J lost 4 bases; unmatched junction nucleotides: 7. Germline loops: CDR1 SEHNR, CDR2 FQNEAQ (reference sequence). The CDR3 loop is CASSPRQGATGELFF. CDR3 coding DNA: TGTGCCAGCAGCCCTAGACAGGGAGCCACCGGGGAGCTGTTTTTT.

The genes are TRBV27 and TRBJ1-1; tentative D call: TRBD1 (5 bases). The CDR3 length is 13 residues. The V end was cut by 3 bases, the J end by 11 bases, with 16 bases between. Per germline, CDR1 MNHEY and CDR2 SMNVEV (reference sequence). This chain's CDR3 is CASSFHGGVVAFF. In DNA, the CDR3 is TGTGCCAGCAGTTTCCACGGAGGGGTTGTCGCTTTCTTT.

The chain's CDR3 is CASSSTPGVGYTF. The CDR3 coding sequence is TGTGCCAGCAGCTCTACTCCAGGGGTAGGCTACACCTTC. The chain combines TRBV5-6 with TRBJ1-2; possible D gene TRBD1, 6 bases. The V gene lost 3 bases and the J gene lost 8 bases, with 14 bases spanning the gap. This CDR3 region has 13 residues. Germline CDR1 is SGHDT and CDR2 is YYEEEE.

This chain links TRBV7-8 with TRBJ2-1; 7 bases fit TRBD2. The CDR3 has 14 amino acids. Germline values: CDR1 SGHVS, CDR2 FQNEAQ. The trim removed 8 bases at V and 0 bases at J, leaving 4 bases unmatched. The CDR3 loop reads CASAAGPSYNEQFF. As DNA, the CDR3 is TGTGCCAGCGCAGCGGGACCCTCCTACAATGAGCAGTTCTTC.

V usage is TRBV7-9 and J usage is TRBJ1-1, with 7 positions matching TRBD1. V lost 6 bases to trimming and J lost 5 bases; unmatched junction nucleotides: 6. This CDR3 has 13 amino acids. Germline V gene lookup returns CDR1 SEHNR and CDR2 FQNEAQ (reference sequence). CDR3: CASSFPGGTEAFF. CDR3 nucleotides: TGTGCCAGCAGTTTTCCAGGGGGAACTGAAGCTTTCTTT.

The rearrangement links TRBV28 to TRBJ2-1; D not resolved. The CDR3 spans 11 residues. V lost 8 bases and J 9 bases, leaving 11 bases between the germline ends. Germline loops: CDR1 MDHEN, CDR2 SYDVKM. The CDR3 reads CASRATVEQFF. CDR3 DNA: TGTGCCAGCCGCGCTACGGTTGAGCAGTTCTTC.

The V gene is TRBV4-2, the J gene TRBJ1-3; TRBD1 agrees at 7 bases. The CDR3 is made up of 17 amino acids. Germline V gives CDR1 LGHNA, CDR2 YNFKEQ. Germline trimming cut 1 base from V and 0 bases from J; bases unmatched to any gene: 6. CDR3 protein: CASSQVTGTVSGNTIYF. DNA for the CDR3: TGTGCCAGCAGCCAAGTAACCGGGACAGTCTCTGGAAACACCATATATTTT.

As to this clone: One end of the junction varies from germline; a read error may be responsible. The chain carries TRBV10-2 and TRBJ2-2; 11 positions match TRBD2. The CDR3 is 14 residues long. CDR1 is WSHSY and CDR2 is SAAADI in the germline V gene. This chain's CDR3 is CASSEATTSGKLFF. The CDR3 bases are TGCGCCAGCAGTGAGGCAACGACTAGCGGGAAGCTGTTTTTT.